This T cell receptor (beta chain) was observed in a study of shared clonotypes between healthy human individuals. The CDR3 extends over 12 amino acids. CDR1 and CDR2 from the germline V gene are SQVTM and ANQGSEA. Unsorted samples relied on about 90 million PBMCs, which served as the source of genomic DNA. Profiling relied on immunoSEQ multiplex PCR, and the TCRdb table lists in-frame clones only, not all of them. The sample contains some 490,000 clones, more than 65% of which appear only once. As concerns this clone: A read error is likely here: a far larger clone is one base away.

This receptor was identified in a middle-aged woman in good health. Some clones in this sample may be carry-over from other donors' samples. Sequenced material: PBMCs. The chain has TRBV29-1 and TRBJ2-7; D unclear. DNA for the CDR3: TGCGGCGTCGCTCATGGCCCCTACGAGCAGTACTTC. As protein: CGVAHGPYEQYF.